A selection of T cell receptor beta chains follows, all from one sample in a study of blood T cell repertoires in COVID-19. Assay: immunoSEQ multiplex PCR; the TCRdb copy retains only in-frame clones and omits some. The data contain over 85,000 clones, around 86% of them singletons. The sequenced sample was peripheral blood. These receptors were taken from a man aged 45-65 years with active or convalescent COVID-19. CDR3s include the opening cysteine and the closing phenylalanine or tryptophan. D genes are given only for firm matches. Some rows mark clone size as missing; the rest say once, few, many or name a class of expanded clone.

j_gene | d_gene | abundance | v_gene | CDR3aa | CDR3nt
TRBJ2-1 | TRBD1 | NA | TRBV10-1 | CASSDRGQGLDEQFF | TGCGCCAGCAGTGATCGGGGACAGGGACTCGATGAGCAGTTCTTC
TRBJ2-5 | TRBD2 | NA | TRBV7-9 | CASSLGSSGPSETQYF | TGTGCCAGCAGCTTAGGCTCTAGCGGTCCGAGCGAGACCCAGTACTTC
TRBJ2-5 | NA | NA | TRBV24-1 | CATSDRGSVTQYF | TGTGCCACCAGTGATCGGGGTTCTGTGACCCAGTACTTC
TRBJ1-2 | NA | NA | TRBV30 | CAWTAVGGYTF | TGTGCCTGGACGGCGGTCGGTGGCTACACCTTC
TRBJ1-1 | NA | NA | TRBV29-1 | CSAQGDDTEAFF | TGCAGCGCACAGGGAGACGACACTGAAGCTTTCTTT
TRBJ1-6 | TRBD1 | NA | TRBV7-2 | CASSRTGVNSPLHF | TGTGCCAGCAGCCGGACAGGGGTTAATTCACCCCTCCACTTT
TRBJ2-6 | NA | once | TRBV2 | CASSEQGANVLTF | TGTGCCAGCAGTGAACAGGGGGCCAACGTCCTGACTTTC
TRBJ1-4 | TRBD1 | NA | TRBV5-1 | CASSLGQGSGTNEKLFF | TGCGCCAGCAGCTTGGGACAGGGGTCAGGAACTAATGAAAAACTGTTTTTT
TRBJ1-1 | NA | NA | TRBV6-1 | CASSPTGRGTEAFF | TGTGCCAGCAGTCCTACAGGGAGGGGAACTGAAGCTTTCTTT
TRBJ2-4 | TRBD2 | once | TRBV29-1 | CSVQASGLAKNIQYF | TGCAGCGTTCAGGCTAGCGGGTTAGCCAAAAACATTCAGTACTTC
TRBJ1-6 | TRBD1 | NA | TRBV6-5 | CASRTGTGNNSPLHF | TGTGCCAGCAGAACCGGGACAGGGAATAATTCACCCCTCCACTTT
TRBJ2-2 | TRBD2 | NA | TRBV10-3 | CAISESTGLAGGLNTGELFF | TGTGCCATCAGTGAGTCGACCGGACTAGCGGGGGGTTTGAACACCGGGGAGCTGTTTTTT
TRBJ2-7 | TRBD1 | NA | TRBV6-2/TRBV6-3 | CASSYQGQASYEQYF | TGTGCCAGCAGTTACCAGGGACAGGCCTCCTACGAGCAGTACTTC
TRBJ2-5 | TRBD1 | once | TRBV7-9 | CASSPTGAGETQYF | TGTGCCAGCAGCCCGACAGGGGCGGGAGAGACCCAGTACTTC
TRBJ1-1 | TRBD1 | NA | TRBV5-1 | CASSLQGGNTEAFF | TGCGCCAGCAGTTTACAGGGGGGGAACACTGAAGCTTTCTTT
TRBJ1-1 | NA | NA | TRBV5-1 | CASSLKGDTEAFF | TGCGCCAGCAGCTTGAAGGGGGACACTGAAGCTTTCTTT
TRBJ1-1 | TRBD1 | NA | TRBV4-1 | CASSQGTGDTEAFF | TGCGCCAGCAGCCAAGGGACAGGGGACACTGAAGCTTTCTTT
TRBJ1-2 | TRBD1 | NA | TRBV2 | CASSVQGATYYGYTF | TGTGCCAGCAGTGTTCAGGGGGCCACCTACTATGGCTACACCTTC
TRBJ1-5 | TRBD1 | NA | TRBV18 | CASSGQGDSNQPQHF | TGTGCCAGCTCCGGACAGGGTGACAGCAATCAGCCCCAGCATTTT
TRBJ2-1 | TRBD1 | NA | TRBV6-5 | CASSPRDRVYNEQFF | TGTGCCAGCAGCCCCCGGGACAGGGTTTACAATGAGCAGTTCTTC
TRBJ1-5 | NA | NA | TRBV19 | CASSILSPGSNQPQHF | TGTGCCAGTAGTATATTGTCGCCGGGTAGCAATCAGCCCCAGCATTTT
TRBJ1-5 | NA | NA | TRBV4-3 | CASSQDAAGHNQPQHF | TGCGCCAGCAGCCAAGATGCGGCAGGGCACAATCAGCCCCAGCATTTT
TRBJ1-4 | NA | NA | TRBV27 | CASGRAATNEKLFF | TGTGCCAGCGGCAGGGCTGCAACTAATGAAAAACTGTTTTTT
TRBJ1-5 | NA | few | TRBV6-6 | CASSGHRNQPQHF | TGTGCCAGCAGCGGACACCGTAATCAGCCCCAGCATTTT
TRBJ2-1 | TRBD1 | once | TRBV6-5 | CASSYWGQGGNNEQFF | TGTGCCAGCAGTTACTGGGGACAGGGAGGGAACAATGAGCAGTTCTTC
TRBJ1-6 | NA | NA | TRBV5-8 | CASSSRPGDSPLHF | TGTGCCAGCAGCTCTAGACCGGGAGATTCACCCCTCCACTTT
TRBJ2-3 | NA | NA | TRBV19 | CASRGLTSTDTQYF | TGTGCCAGTAGGGGGCTGACTAGCACAGATACGCAGTATTTT